Listed below are T cell receptor beta chains from one sample, sequenced in a study of CD8+ T cells in alopecia areata. TCRdb keeps only in-frame clones here, not all; method: immunoSEQ multiplex PCR. This table holds over 110,000 clones, 51% found once. Specimen: CD4+ T cells sorted from blood, collected at week 0. These receptors were obtained from a human donor with alopecia areata. Both conserved end residues are part of each CDR3. A D gene is named only where the DNA matches it firmly. Clone size is shown for a subset of rows, as once, few, many or a class of expanded clone.

TGTGCCTGGAGTCTAGGACAGGGGTCCCACGAGCAGTACTTC,CAWSLGQGSHEQYF,14,-,TRBD1,TRBV30,TRBJ2-7
TGTGCCAGCAGCCAAGGGATCCAGGTACGGTCCTACAATGAGCAGTTCTTC,CASSQGIQVRSYNEQFF,17,-,-,TRBV4-2,TRBJ2-1
TGTGCCAGCAGTGAATTGGGGAAAGAGACCCAGTACTTC,CASSELGKETQYF,13,many,-,TRBV6-1,TRBJ2-5
TGTGCCAGCAGCCTCAGGACAGGACCGTGCCGCTTC,CASSLRTGPCRF,12,-,TRBD1,TRBV13,TRBJ2-7
TGCAGCGTTGCCTCGAGGGAGACCCAGTACTTC,CSVASRETQYF,11,-,-,TRBV29-1,TRBJ2-5
TGCAGCGTTGATGGGCAGGCCCATGGCTACACCTTC,CSVDGQAHGYTF,12,-,-,TRBV29-1,TRBJ1-2
TGTGCCAGCAGCCGCACAGGGGGGACCTACGAGCAGTACTTC,CASSRTGGTYEQYF,14,many,TRBD1,TRBV14,TRBJ2-7
TGTGCCTGGAGTGCTTTAGCGGGAGCAGGGGCAGATACGCAGTATTTT,CAWSALAGAGADTQYF,16,once,TRBD2,TRBV30,TRBJ2-3
TGTGCCAGCAGTGAAGGGTCGGCAAATCACGCTAACTATGGCTACACCTTC,CASSEGSANHANYGYTF,17,-,-,TRBV6-1,TRBJ1-2
TGTGCCAGTAGGCGACCGGGGCCTGGAGAGACCCAGTACTTC,CASRRPGPGETQYF,14,-,-,TRBV19,TRBJ2-5
TGTGCCACCCGGCTACCGGGGCCCGAGGTACGGTTCTTC,CATRLPGPEVRFF,13,-,-,TRBV28,TRBJ2-1
TGCGCCAGCAGCTTGGGGGTGGGACTCCAAGAGACCCAGTACTTC,CASSLGVGLQETQYF,15,-,-,TRBV5-1,TRBJ2-5
TGTGCCAGCAGCGTAACCCCTAGCGGGAGGGCACCAGATACGCAGTATTTT,CASSVTPSGRAPDTQYF,17,-,TRBD2,TRBV9,TRBJ2-3
TGTGCCAGCAGCTCTCCCCCAGCCTACAATGAGCAGTTCTTC,CASSSPPAYNEQFF,14,-,-,TRBV7-9,TRBJ2-1
TGCAGCGTTAAAAGTGGGCGGCTGGAGCAGTACTTC,CSVKSGRLEQYF,12,few,-,TRBV29-1,TRBJ2-7
TGTGCCTGGACCTTAGCGGGAGGGACCCTCTACGAGCAGTACTTC,CAWTLAGGTLYEQYF,15,-,TRBD2,TRBV30,TRBJ2-7
TGCAGCGTCGCTGCGACGGGGGAGACCCAGTACTTC,CSVAATGETQYF,12,-,-,TRBV29-1,TRBJ2-5
TGTGCCAGCAGCCACCGGTGGCTCGGCTACACCTTC,CASSHRWLGYTF,12,-,-,TRBV5-8,TRBJ1-2
TGCGCCAGCAGCCAAATGAGACAGGGTACTAATGAAAAACTGTTTTTT,CASSQMRQGTNEKLFF,16,-,TRBD1,TRBV4-1,TRBJ1-4
TGCAGCGTTGTTTCGGCTAGCTCTGGAAACACCATATATTTT,CSVVSASSGNTIYF,14,few,-,TRBV29-1,TRBJ1-3
TGCAGCGTTGGGGCGGCAGGCCTCCTTGGAAGCCAGTACTTC,CSVGAAGLLGSQYF,14,-,-,TRBV29-1,TRBJ2-5
TGTGCCAGCAGTGGATTAGCGAACAATGAGCAGTTCTTC,CASSGLANNEQFF,13,-,-,TRBV2,TRBJ2-1
TGCAGCGCCAGACTCGGAGGGGCCGGGGAGCTGTTTTTT,CSARLGGAGELFF,13,-,-,TRBV29-1,TRBJ2-2
TGCAGCGCCCGGGACAGTGGGCAGAACACTGAAGCTTTCTTT,CSARDSGQNTEAFF,14,few,TRBD1,TRBV29-1,TRBJ1-1
TGTGCCAGTAGTATTACTAGCCCCGGTGGTGAGCAGTTCTTC,CASSITSPGGEQFF,14,-,-,TRBV19,TRBJ2-1
TGTGCCAGCAGCTTAGATCGGGGACTAGCGGGAGTTCCAGATACGCAGTATTTT,CASSLDRGLAGVPDTQYF,18,-,TRBD2,TRBV11-2,TRBJ2-3
TGTGCCAGCAGTCCGGGACAGGCGACAGATACGCAGTATTTT,CASSPGQATDTQYF,14,-,TRBD1,TRBV28,TRBJ2-3
TGTGCCAGCAGCTTCACGGGAGGTGGCTACACCTTC,CASSFTGGGYTF,12,-,-,TRBV7-9,TRBJ1-2
TGTGCCAGCAGCTTACAGCGGGAGAGTGGCGAGCAGTACTTC,CASSLQRESGEQYF,14,few,TRBD2,TRBV7-2,TRBJ2-7
TGTGCCAGCAGTCGACAGGGTACCCATCAGCCCCAGCATTTT,CASSRQGTHQPQHF,14,-,TRBD1,TRBV2,TRBJ1-5
TGTGCCATCTCCGAAGGAGCGGAGACCCAGTACTTC,CAISEGAETQYF,12,once,-,TRBV10-3,TRBJ2-5
TGTGCCAGTAACAGGGGAAGCAATCAGCCCCAGCATTTT,CASNRGSNQPQHF,13,-,TRBD1,TRBV6-5,TRBJ1-5
TGTGCCTGGAGCCTGCGGACTGAAGCTTTCTTT,CAWSLRTEAFF,11,few,-,TRBV30,TRBJ1-1
TGTGCCTGGAGTGTACAGGTCCTCAGATACAACACCGGGGAGCTGTTTTTT,CAWSVQVLRYNTGELFF,17,-,-,TRBV30,TRBJ2-2
TGCGCCAGCAGCGGGGAGGGGACGGTCCAAGAGACCCAGTACTTC,CASSGEGTVQETQYF,15,few,TRBD2,TRBV5-1,TRBJ2-5
TGTGCCAGCACCCACATGTTGGGACTTTCCTACGAGCAGTACTTC,CASTHMLGLSYEQYF,15,-,-,TRBV28,TRBJ2-7
TGTGCCAGCAGCTTCCGGGAGGGGGATACGCAGTATTTT,CASSFREGDTQYF,13,-,TRBD2,TRBV7-8,TRBJ2-3
TGCAGCGCCCGGGGGCAGCTCACAGATACGCAGTATTTT,CSARGQLTDTQYF,13,few,-,TRBV29-1,TRBJ2-3
TGCGCCAGCAGCCCAGGACAGGCTAGCACAGATACGCAGTATTTT,CASSPGQASTDTQYF,15,-,TRBD1,TRBV5-1,TRBJ2-3
TGTGCCATCAGAACTAGACAAGGAGCCTACGAGCAGTACTTC,CAIRTRQGAYEQYF,14,-,-,TRBV10-3,TRBJ2-7
TGTGCCAGCAGGTACGGGAGCTCCTACGAGCAGTACTTC,CASRYGSSYEQYF,13,-,-,TRBV7-2,TRBJ2-7
TGTGCCAGCAGCCCCCGGGGAGGGGTTACACTCTATGGCTACACCTTC,CASSPRGGVTLYGYTF,16,-,-,TRBV5-6,TRBJ1-2
TGTGCCAGCAGCTCGGGACTAGCGGACCCCGGGGAGCTGTTTTTT,CASSSGLADPGELFF,15,few,TRBD2,TRBV7-2,TRBJ2-2
TGTGCCAGCAGCTTTTCGGGACTTGGCGGCGAGACCCAGTACTTC,CASSFSGLGGETQYF,15,few,-,TRBV7-2,TRBJ2-5
TGTGCCAGCAGTTTGGGGGGAGGGCAAGAGACCCAGTACTTC,CASSLGGGQETQYF,14,-,TRBD2,TRBV27,TRBJ2-5
TGCAGCGTTGAGACAAATCAGTGGGGCTACACCTTC,CSVETNQWGYTF,12,few,-,TRBV29-1,TRBJ1-2
TGTGCCAGCAGTTACCGCGGGACAGGGGATGAAGATACGCAGTATTTT,CASSYRGTGDEDTQYF,16,-,TRBD1,TRBV6-5,TRBJ2-3
TGTGCCAGCAGTTACTCGTCCTCCTCCTACGAGCAGTACTTC,CASSYSSSSYEQYF,14,-,-,TRBV6-5,TRBJ2-7
TGCAGCGTGAGAGGAAAAAGAAACACCGGGGAGCTGTTTTTT,CSVRGKRNTGELFF,14,-,-,TRBV29-1,TRBJ2-2
TGTGCCAGCAGTTTCTCGGGAGGAGAAAAACTGTTTTTT,CASSFSGGEKLFF,13,-,-,TRBV27,TRBJ1-4
TGTGCCAGCAGCTTAGGCCCAGGGGGGAACACTGAAGCTTTCTTT,CASSLGPGGNTEAFF,15,-,TRBD1,TRBV13,TRBJ1-1
TGCGCCAGCAGCTTGGGGGGGACCTTCAACTATGGCTACACCTTC,CASSLGGTFNYGYTF,15,-,-,TRBV5-1,TRBJ1-2
TGTGCCAGCAGCTTGAGGAGGGGAGGCGGTTTTGAGCCCCAGCATTTT,CASSLRRGGGFEPQHF,16,-,-,TRBV5-6,TRBJ1-5